These 22 T cell receptor beta chains originate from one sample sequenced in a study of cytomegalovirus exposure and HLA in healthy donors. Profiled with immunoSEQ multiplex PCR; TCRdb holds only in-frame clones, not every one. The profile covers about 170,000 clones, with 86% appearing a single time and approximately 2.1% taken by the ten largest. The sequencing input was PBMCs. All receptors derive from a woman between 18 and 30 years old in good health and CMV-seronegative.

The chain links TRBV9 to TRBJ1-2; weak D call: TRBD1 (5 bases). The germline CDR1 and CDR2 sequences are SGDLS and YYNGEE. The CDR3 runs to 13 residues. Between the trimmed V and J ends, which lost 6 bases and 0 bases, there was a span of 9 bases. CDR3 sequence (DNA): TGTGCCAGCACAGGGCCAGCTAACTATGGCTACACCTTC. It specifies CASTGPANYGYTF. The full variable domain, completed using reference TRBV9 and TRBJ1-2, is DSGVTQTPKHLITATGQRVTLRCSPRSGDLSVYWYQQSLDQGLQFLIQYYNGEERAKGNILERFSAQQFPDLHSELNLSSLELGDSALYFCASTGPANYGYTFGSGTRLTVV.

CDR3 nucleotides: TGTGCCAGCAGCGTAGGCCCGACTAGCGGATCCTACGAGCAGTACTTC. Its translation is CASSVGPTSGSYEQYF. The chain carries TRBV9 and TRBJ2-7; 9 bases map to TRBD2. This CDR3 spans 16 amino acids. Per germline, CDR1 SGDLS and CDR2 YYNGEE. J was trimmed by 1 base and V by 0 bases; bases with no gene match: 5.

This rearrangement joins TRBV9 to TRBJ1-1; 10 nucleotides line up with TRBD1. With V trimmed by 4 bases and J by 5 bases, 5 bases remained unmatched. Germline CDR1 reads SGDLS; CDR2 reads YYNGEE. The length of the CDR3 is 14 residues. The DNA of the CDR3 is TGTGCCAGCAGCCCCCGGACAGGGGGGACTGAAGCTTTCTTT. Protein: CASSPRTGGTEAFF.

The chain couples TRBV2 to TRBJ2-5; TRBD2 might be the D (6 bases). Germline-derived CDR1 and CDR2 are SNHLY and FYNNEI. V dropped 6 bases and J dropped 5 bases, with 16 bases sitting between them. CDR3 length: 14 residues. In nucleotides, the CDR3 is TGTGCCAGCAGGGGGGTCAGCGGGCGGGAGACCCAGTACTTC. Protein product: CASRGVSGRETQYF.

The chain carries TRBV6-1 and TRBJ2-7; unclear D gene. With 6 bases removed from V and 4 bases from J, the gap between germline ends came to 19 bases. The CDR3 is 15 amino acids. CDR1 is MNHNS, CDR2 SASEGT, per germline. The DNA for the CDR3 is TGTGCCAGCAGGAGGATCCTAGAGAAATCATACGAGCAGTACTTC. Residues: CASRRILEKSYEQYF.

V gene TRBV6-1 combines with J gene TRBJ1-2; TRBD1 is a possible D gene (6 bases). V lost 2 bases and J 4 bases, leaving 17 bases between the germline ends. Germline values: CDR1 MNHNS, CDR2 SASEGT. The CDR3 totals 16 residues. In nucleotides, the CDR3 is TGTGCCAGCAGTGAACGGTGGGGGCCCTATCTCTATGGCTACACCTTC. It yields the protein CASSERWGPYLYGYTF.

The genes are TRBV27 and TRBJ2-2, with D possibly being TRBD1 (5 bases). This CDR3 comprises 14 residues. V was shortened by 6 bases and J by 3 bases, with 11 bases between the two germline ends. From germline, CDR1 is MNHEY and CDR2 SMNVEV (reference sequence). The CDR3 bases are TGTGCCAGCAGACCAGACAGATACACCGGGGAGCTGTTTTTT. Translating gives CASRPDRYTGELFF.

This clone was observed a handful of times. V and J are TRBV30 and TRBJ1-5, with 9 positions matching TRBD1. This CDR3 is 15 amino acids long. J lost 6 bases, V lost 2 bases, and 8 bases had no gene match. Germline V CDR1 and CDR2: GTSNPN, SVGIG (reference sequence). CDR3 sequence reads: CAWSPTGTGRQPQHF. CDR3 in DNA: TGTGCCTGGAGTCCCACCGGGACAGGGCGTCAGCCCCAGCATTTT. Together with reference TRBV30 and TRBJ1-5, the CDR3 gives the full variable domain: SQTIHQWPATLVQPVGSPLSLECTVEGTSNPNLYWYRQAAGRGLQLLFYSVGIGQISSEVPQNLSASRPQDRQFILSSKKLLLSDSGFYLCAWSPTGTGRQPQHFGDGTRLSIL.

This chain connects TRBV9 to TRBJ2-3; no definite D call. CDR3 length: 13 amino acids. The germline V and J ends were trimmed by 1 base and 0 bases, with 3 bases remaining between them. CDR1 is SGDLS and CDR2 is YYNGEE in the germline V gene. CDR3 amino acids: CASSVRSTDTQYF. As DNA, the CDR3 is TGTGCCAGCAGCGTACGGAGCACAGATACGCAGTATTTT.

The rearrangement joins TRBV6-5 to TRBJ2-7, with 7 bases aligning to TRBD2. From germline, CDR1 is MNHEY and CDR2 SVGAGI. The CDR3 totals 14 residues. Germline trimming cut 4 bases from V and 5 bases from J; bases unmatched to any gene: 8. The CDR3, as DNA: TGTGCCAGCAGTTTAGGACTAGAACATCACGAGCAGTACTTC. Translated: CASSLGLEHHEQYF.

The CDR3 loop reads CASDRGSYNSPLHF. The CDR3, as DNA: TGTGCCAGCGACAGGGGTTCCTATAATTCACCCCTCCACTTT. The chain links TRBV7-9 to TRBJ1-6; TRBD1 matches at 8 bases. The CDR3 is made up of 14 amino acids. The V gene's germline CDR1 is SEHNR and CDR2 FQNEAQ (reference sequence). Trimming took 8 bases from V and 1 from J; bases not matched to a gene: 1.

This clone showed up just a few times. V gene TRBV10-3 combines with J gene TRBJ2-7; a possible D gene is TRBD1 (5 bases). Trimming pared 3 bases from V and 3 bases from J, leaving 6 bases between. Germline lookup yields CDR1 ENHRY and CDR2 SYGVKD. The CDR3 covers 12 residues. The CDR3 region has the DNA TGTGCCATCAGTGAAAGGGGCTACGAGCAGTACTTC. The encoded protein is CAISERGYEQYF.

The chain carries TRBV27 and TRBJ1-2; possible D gene TRBD1, 6 bases. CDR3 length: 15 amino acids. The germline CDR1 and CDR2 sequences are MNHEY and SMNVEV (reference sequence). The V end was cut by 7 bases, the J end by 4 bases, with 19 bases between. The CDR3 DNA reads TGTGCCAGCACCATCAGGGCGGGGGGGCCCTATGGCTACACCTTC. Residues: CASTIRAGGPYGYTF.

The chain combines TRBV28 with TRBJ1-2; possibly TRBD1 for D (6 bases). V was shortened by 6 bases and J by 7 bases, with 12 bases between the two germline ends. Germline V gene data show CDR1 as MDHEN and CDR2 as SYDVKM. The CDR3 extends over 12 amino acids. This CDR3 is CASREQGAGYTF. The DNA for the CDR3 is TGTGCCAGCAGGGAACAGGGTGCTGGCTACACCTTC.

V usage is TRBV2 and J usage is TRBJ2-2; the D gene is possibly TRBD2 (10 bases). The length of the CDR3 is 19 residues. The germline CDR1 and CDR2 sequences are SNHLY and FYNNEI. Trimming removed 6 bases from V and 6 bases from J, with 29 bases in between. The CDR3 nucleotides read TGTGCCAGCAGGGGACAGGGAAAAATCGGAAGCGGGGGGGCCGGGGAGCTGTTTTTT. Translating it yields CASRGQGKIGSGGAGELFF. The full variable domain, with the rest looked up from reference TRBV2 and TRBJ2-2, is EPEVTQTPSHQVTQMGQEVILRCVPISNHLYFYWYRQILGQKVEFLVSFYNNEISEKSEIFDDQFSVERPDGSNFTLKIRSTKLEDSAMYFCASRGQGKIGSGGAGELFFGEGSRLTVL.

The J gene is TRBJ2-7, the V gene TRBV5-1; 9 nucleotides agree with TRBD2. CDR1 and CDR2 (germline): SGHRS, YFSETQ. The CDR3 totals 14 residues. V was clipped by 2 bases and J by 4 bases; unmatched bases: 4. The CDR3 nucleotides read TGCGCCAGCAGCTTAGCGGGAGGAGGATACGAGCAGTACTTC. Residues: CASSLAGGGYEQYF.

This sequence joins TRBV9 and TRBJ1-2, with 9 nucleotides matching TRBD1. The V and J ends lost 3 bases and 4 bases, in that order; junction bases with no gene match: 4. The CDR3 loop spans 14 amino acids. Per germline, CDR1 SGDLS and CDR2 YYNGEE. DNA of the CDR3: TGTGCCAGCAGCGCTCGGACAGGGGCCTATGGCTACACCTTC. This translates into CASSARTGAYGYTF.

The V gene is TRBV9, the J gene TRBJ2-5, with D maybe TRBD1 (6 bases). V was shortened by 3 bases and J by 5 bases, with 23 bases between the two germline ends. The CDR3 runs to 17 residues. Germline V gene data show CDR1 as SGDLS and CDR2 as YYNGEE. The CDR3 is CASSEGPRGTPGETQYF. The DNA for the CDR3 is TGTGCCAGCAGCGAAGGGCCGAGGGGGACCCCCGGGGAGACCCAGTACTTC.

The rearrangement joins TRBV2 to TRBJ1-2; 8 bases line up with TRBD1. The CDR3 is 15 residues long. CDR1 SNHLY and CDR2 FYNNEI come from the germline V gene. Trimming at V came to 7 bases and at J to 3 bases, leaving 10 bases not matched to a gene. The CDR3 reads CASKSRQGHHYGYTF. The CDR3 bases are TGTGCCAGCAAGTCCCGACAGGGGCACCACTATGGCTACACCTTC.

The chain recombines TRBV19 with TRBJ2-7, with TRBD1 as a possible D gene (6 bases). Germline V gene data show CDR1 as LNHDA and CDR2 as SQIVND (reference sequence). CDR3 size: 14 residues. V was shortened by 2 bases and J by 4 bases, with 12 bases between the two germline ends. CDR3: CASSISGTSYEQYF. The DNA for the CDR3 is TGTGCCAGTAGTATATCGGGGACATCATACGAGCAGTACTTC.

V and J are TRBV13 and TRBJ2-1; TRBD2 aligns across 11 bases. CDR1 PRHDT and CDR2 FYEKMQ come from the germline V gene (reference sequence). This CDR3 is 16 amino acids long. The J segment lost 8 bases and the V segment lost 6 bases, leaving 12 bases of the junction unmatched. This chain's CDR3 is CASSLRASGRLDEQFF. As DNA, the CDR3 is TGTGCCAGCAGTTTAAGGGCTAGCGGGAGGTTAGATGAGCAGTTCTTC.

The rearrangement joins TRBV10-3 to TRBJ2-7; possible D gene TRBD1, 5 bases. This CDR3 region has 14 residues. V shed 8 bases and J shed 1 base, with 15 bases lying between them. Germline V lookup: CDR1 ENHRY, CDR2 SYGVKD. CDR3 protein: CAIAAGSRSYEQYF. The CDR3 DNA sequence: TGTGCCATCGCCGCAGGGTCGAGGTCCTACGAGCAGTACTTC.